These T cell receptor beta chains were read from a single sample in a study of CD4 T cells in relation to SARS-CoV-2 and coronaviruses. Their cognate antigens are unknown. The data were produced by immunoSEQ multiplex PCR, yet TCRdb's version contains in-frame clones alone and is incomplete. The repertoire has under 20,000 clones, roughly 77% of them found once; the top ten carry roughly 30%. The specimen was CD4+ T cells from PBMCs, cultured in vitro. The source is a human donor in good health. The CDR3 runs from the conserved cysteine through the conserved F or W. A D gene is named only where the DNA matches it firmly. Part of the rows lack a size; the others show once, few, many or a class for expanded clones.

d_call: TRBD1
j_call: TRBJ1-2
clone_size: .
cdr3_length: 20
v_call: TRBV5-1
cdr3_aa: CASSLSSRDSSKGRNYGYTF
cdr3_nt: TGCGCCAGCAGCCTATCGTCCCGGGACAGCTCTAAAGGGAGAAACTATGGCTACACCTTC

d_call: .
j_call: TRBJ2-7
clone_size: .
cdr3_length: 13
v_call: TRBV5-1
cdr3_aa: CASSLVLGGEQYF
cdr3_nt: TGCGCCAGCAGCTTGGTTCTAGGGGGCGAGCAGTACTTC

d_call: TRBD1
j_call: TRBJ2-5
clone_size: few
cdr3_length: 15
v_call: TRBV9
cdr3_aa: CASSATGGSGETQYF
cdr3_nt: TGTGCCAGCAGCGCTACAGGGGGCAGCGGGGAGACCCAGTACTTC

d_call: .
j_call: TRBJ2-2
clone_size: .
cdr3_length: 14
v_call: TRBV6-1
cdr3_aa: CASSERPATGELFF
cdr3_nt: TGTGCCAGCAGTGAACGTCCGGCCACCGGGGAGCTGTTTTTT

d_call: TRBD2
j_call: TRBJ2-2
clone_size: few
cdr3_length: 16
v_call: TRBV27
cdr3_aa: CASSLAGGSRTGELFF
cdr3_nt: TGTGCCAGCAGTTTAGCAGGCGGGAGTCGCACCGGGGAGCTGTTTTTT

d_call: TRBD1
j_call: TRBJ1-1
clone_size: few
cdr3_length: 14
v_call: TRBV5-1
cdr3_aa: CASSSGQGNTEAFF
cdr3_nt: TGCGCCAGCAGCTCGGGACAGGGCAACACTGAAGCTTTCTTT

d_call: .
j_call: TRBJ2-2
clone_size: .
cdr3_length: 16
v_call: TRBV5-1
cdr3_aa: CASSSPEGVNTGELFF
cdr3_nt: TGCGCCAGCAGCTCGCCAGAGGGGGTCAACACCGGGGAGCTGTTTTTT

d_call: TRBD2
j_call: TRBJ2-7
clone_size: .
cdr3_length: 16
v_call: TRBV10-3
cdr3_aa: CAISSPGTSGTYEQYF
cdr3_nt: TGTGCCATCAGCAGCCCCGGGACTAGCGGAACTTACGAGCAGTACTTC

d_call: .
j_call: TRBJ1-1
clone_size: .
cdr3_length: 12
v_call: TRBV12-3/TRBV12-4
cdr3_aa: CASSRDSEGAFF
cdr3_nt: TGTGCCAGCAGCCGTGACAGCGAGGGGGCTTTCTTT

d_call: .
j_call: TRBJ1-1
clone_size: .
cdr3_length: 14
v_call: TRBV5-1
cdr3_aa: CASSLEGGNTEAFF
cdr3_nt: TGCGCCAGCAGCTTGGAGGGAGGAAACACTGAAGCTTTCTTT

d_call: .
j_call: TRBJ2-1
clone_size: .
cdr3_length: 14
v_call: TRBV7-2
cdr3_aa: CASSLAAGYNEQFF
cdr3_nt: TGTGCCAGCAGCTTAGCGGCGGGGTACAATGAGCAGTTCTTC

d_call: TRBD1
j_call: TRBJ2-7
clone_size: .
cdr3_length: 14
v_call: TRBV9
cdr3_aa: CASSLQGASYEQYF
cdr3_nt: TGTGCCAGCAGCCTACAGGGGGCCAGCTACGAGCAGTACTTC

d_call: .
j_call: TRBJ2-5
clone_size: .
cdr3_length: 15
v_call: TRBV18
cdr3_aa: CASSPGTGTKETQYF
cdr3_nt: TGTGCCAGCTCACCCGGAACAGGGACGAAAGAGACCCAGTACTTC

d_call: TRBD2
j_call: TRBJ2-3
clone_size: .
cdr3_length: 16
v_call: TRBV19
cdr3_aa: CASSITSGRAKDTQYF
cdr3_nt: TGTGCCAGTAGTATCACTAGCGGGAGGGCCAAAGATACGCAGTATTTT

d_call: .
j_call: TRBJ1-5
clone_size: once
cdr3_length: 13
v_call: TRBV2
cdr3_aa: CASSGGYGQPQHF
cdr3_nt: TGTGCCAGCAGTGGGGGGTACGGACAGCCCCAGCATTTT

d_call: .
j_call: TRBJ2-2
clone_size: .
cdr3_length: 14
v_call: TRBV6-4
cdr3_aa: CATRTSEDTGELFF
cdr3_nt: TGTGCCACCCGGACCAGCGAGGACACCGGGGAGCTGTTTTTT

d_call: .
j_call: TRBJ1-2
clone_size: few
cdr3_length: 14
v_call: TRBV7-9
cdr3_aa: CASSLGGKIYGYTF
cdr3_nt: TGTGCCAGCAGCTTAGGAGGGAAAATCTATGGCTACACCTTC

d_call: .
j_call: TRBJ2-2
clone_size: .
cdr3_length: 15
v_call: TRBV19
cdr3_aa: CASIRYLGATGELFF
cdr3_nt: TGTGCCAGTATCCGGTATTTGGGGGCCACCGGGGAGCTGTTTTTT

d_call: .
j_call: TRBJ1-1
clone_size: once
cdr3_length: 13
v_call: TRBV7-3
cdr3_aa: CASSSRPDTEAFF
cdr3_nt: TGTGCCAGCAGCTCCCGTCCCGACACTGAAGCTTTCTTT

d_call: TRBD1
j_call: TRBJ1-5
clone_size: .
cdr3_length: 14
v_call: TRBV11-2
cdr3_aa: CASSPRTGDQPQHF
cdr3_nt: TGTGCCAGCAGCCCTCGGACAGGGGATCAGCCCCAGCATTTT

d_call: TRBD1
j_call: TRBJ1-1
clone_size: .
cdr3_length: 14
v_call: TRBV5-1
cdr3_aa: CASSLGQGGTEAFF
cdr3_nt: TGCGCCAGCAGCTTGGGACAGGGAGGGACTGAAGCTTTCTTT

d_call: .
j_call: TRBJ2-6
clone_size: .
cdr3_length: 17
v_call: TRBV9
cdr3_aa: CASSLEQGDSGANVLTF
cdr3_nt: TGTGCCAGCAGCTTAGAGCAGGGTGACTCTGGGGCCAACGTCCTGACTTTC

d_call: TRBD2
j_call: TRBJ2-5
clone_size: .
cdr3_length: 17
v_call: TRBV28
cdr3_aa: CASSSPGLGGGWETQYF
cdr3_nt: TGTGCCAGCAGTTCCCCCGGACTAGGCGGGGGATGGGAGACCCAGTACTTC

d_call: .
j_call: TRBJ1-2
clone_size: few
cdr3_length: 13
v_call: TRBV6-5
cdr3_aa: CASRIDRNYGYTF
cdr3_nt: TGTGCCAGCAGGATAGACAGGAACTATGGCTACACCTTC

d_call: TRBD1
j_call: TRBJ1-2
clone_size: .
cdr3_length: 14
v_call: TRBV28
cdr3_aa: CASSLGTENYGYTF
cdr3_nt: TGTGCCAGCAGTTTAGGGACAGAAAACTATGGCTACACCTTC

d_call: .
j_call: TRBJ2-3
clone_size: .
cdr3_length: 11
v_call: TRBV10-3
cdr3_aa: CAIGYQDTQYF
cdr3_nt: TGTGCCATCGGATACCAAGATACGCAGTATTTT

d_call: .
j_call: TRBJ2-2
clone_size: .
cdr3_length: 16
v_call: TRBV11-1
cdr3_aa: CASSLVVGINTGELFF
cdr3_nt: TGTGCCAGCAGCTTAGTCGTGGGGATTAACACCGGGGAGCTGTTTTTT

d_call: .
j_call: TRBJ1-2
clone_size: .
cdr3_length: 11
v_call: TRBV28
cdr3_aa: CASGRAFGYTF
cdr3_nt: TGTGCCAGCGGGAGAGCATTTGGCTACACCTTC

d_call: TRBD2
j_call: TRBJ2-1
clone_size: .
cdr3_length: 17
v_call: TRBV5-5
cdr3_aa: CASSQLVAGGGYNEQFF
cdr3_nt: TGTGCCAGCAGCCAACTCGTAGCGGGAGGAGGTTACAATGAGCAGTTCTTC

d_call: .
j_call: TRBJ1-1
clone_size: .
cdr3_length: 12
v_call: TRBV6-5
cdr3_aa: CASTPRGVVAFF
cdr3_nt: TGTGCCAGCACCCCACGCGGGGTGGTAGCTTTCTTT

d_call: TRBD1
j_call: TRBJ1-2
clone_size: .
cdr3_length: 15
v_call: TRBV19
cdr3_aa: CASRRDRGSNYGYTF
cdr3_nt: TGTGCCAGTAGACGGGACAGGGGTTCTAACTATGGCTACACCTTC

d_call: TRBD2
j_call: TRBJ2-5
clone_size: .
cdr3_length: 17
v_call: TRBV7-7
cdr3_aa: CASSRGTSGRLQETQYF
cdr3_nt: TGTGCCAGCAGCCGCGGGACTAGCGGGAGATTGCAAGAGACCCAGTACTTC

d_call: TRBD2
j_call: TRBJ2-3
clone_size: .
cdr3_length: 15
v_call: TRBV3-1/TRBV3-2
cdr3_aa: CASNDLLAGRDTQYF
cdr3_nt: TGTGCCAGCAATGACCTTTTAGCGGGACGAGATACGCAGTATTTT

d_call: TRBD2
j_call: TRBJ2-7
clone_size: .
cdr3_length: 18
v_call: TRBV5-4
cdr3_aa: CASSPLGTSGGRYYEQYF
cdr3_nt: TGTGCCAGCAGCCCCCTAGGGACTAGCGGTGGAAGGTACTACGAGCAGTACTTC

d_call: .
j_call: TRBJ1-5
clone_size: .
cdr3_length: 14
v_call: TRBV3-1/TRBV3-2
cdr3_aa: CASSQASGNQPQHF
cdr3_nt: TGTGCCAGCAGCCAAGCGTCAGGCAATCAGCCCCAGCATTTT

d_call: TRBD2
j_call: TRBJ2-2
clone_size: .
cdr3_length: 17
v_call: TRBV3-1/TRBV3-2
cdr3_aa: CASSRRLAGVNTGELFF
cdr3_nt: TGTGCCAGCAGCCGACGACTAGCGGGAGTTAACACCGGGGAGCTGTTTTTT

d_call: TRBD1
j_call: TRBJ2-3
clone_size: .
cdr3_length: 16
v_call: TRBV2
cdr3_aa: CASIRNRDSSTDTQYF
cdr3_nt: TGTGCCAGCATCAGAAACCGGGACAGTAGCACAGATACGCAGTATTTT

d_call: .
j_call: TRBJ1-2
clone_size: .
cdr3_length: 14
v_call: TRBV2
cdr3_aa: CASSESSGNYGYTF
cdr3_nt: TGTGCCAGCAGTGAATCCTCAGGGAACTATGGCTACACCTTC

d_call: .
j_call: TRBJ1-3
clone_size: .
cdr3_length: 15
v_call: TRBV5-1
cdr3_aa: CASSLGSASGNTIYF
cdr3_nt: TGCGCCAGCAGCTTGGGGTCCGCGTCTGGAAACACCATATATTTT

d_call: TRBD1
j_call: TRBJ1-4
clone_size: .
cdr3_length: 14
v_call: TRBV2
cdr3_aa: CASRGTGVRQKLFF
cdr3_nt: TGTGCCAGCAGGGGGACAGGGGTACGGCAAAAACTGTTTTTT

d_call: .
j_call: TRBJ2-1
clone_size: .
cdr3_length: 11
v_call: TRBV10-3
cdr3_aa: CAISEGVEQFF
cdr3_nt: TGTGCCATCAGTGAAGGGGTTGAGCAGTTCTTC

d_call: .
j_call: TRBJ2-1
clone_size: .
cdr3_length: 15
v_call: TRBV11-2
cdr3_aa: CASRSGLRRIDEQFF
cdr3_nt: TGTGCCAGCAGATCGGGACTTCGTCGGATCGATGAGCAGTTCTTC